This T cell receptor beta chain was sequenced in a study of shared clonotypes between healthy human individuals. Study conclusions and caveats: For naive CD4 cells, approximately 5% of clonotypes were shared across several donors.

Worth noting for this clone: The target antigen is unknown.

The method was immunoSEQ multiplex PCR; TCRdb's version includes in-frame clones alone and lacks a portion of them. The data show some 2.1 million clones, 90% to 95% seen once. Trimming left V 5 bases short and J 6 bases short, with 9 bases between. The CDR3 spans 12 residues. From germline, CDR1 is MNHNS and CDR2 SASEGT. The chain combines TRBV6-1 with TRBJ2-3; D gene ambiguous. Material: naive CD4+ T cells sorted from blood. Described subset: CD45RA+ positively selected. This clonotype originated in a man aged 18 to 35 in good health. The CDR3 here is CASSPQMDTQYF. The CDR3 coding sequence is TGTGCCAGCAGTCCCCAGATGGATACGCAGTATTTT.